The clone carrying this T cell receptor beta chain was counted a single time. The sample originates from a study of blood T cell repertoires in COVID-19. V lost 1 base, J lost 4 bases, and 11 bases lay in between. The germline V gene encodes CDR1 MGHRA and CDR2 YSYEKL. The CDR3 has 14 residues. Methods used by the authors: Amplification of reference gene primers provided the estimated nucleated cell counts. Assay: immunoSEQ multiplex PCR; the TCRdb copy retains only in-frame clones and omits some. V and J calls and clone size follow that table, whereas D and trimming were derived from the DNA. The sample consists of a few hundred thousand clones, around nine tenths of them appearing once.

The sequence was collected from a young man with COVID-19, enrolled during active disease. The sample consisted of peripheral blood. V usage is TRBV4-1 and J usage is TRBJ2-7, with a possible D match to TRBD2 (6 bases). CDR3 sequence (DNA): TGCGCCAGCAGCCAAGGAGTTGCGGGGTACGAGCAGTACTTC. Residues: CASSQGVAGYEQYF.